Shown below are 32 T cell receptor beta chains from a single sample sequenced in a study of blood T cell repertoires in COVID-19. The data were produced by immunoSEQ multiplex PCR, yet TCRdb's version contains in-frame clones alone and is incomplete. The sample consists of 60,000 to 65,000 clones, roughly four fifths of them appearing once. Sequencing used peripheral blood. The receptor set was obtained from a woman of 80 years or more with acute or convalescent COVID-19.

The CDR3: CASSFQYEQYF. CDR3 in DNA: TGTGCCAGCAGCTTCCAATACGAGCAGTACTTC. This chain joins TRBV7-2 and TRBJ2-7, with D hard to call. Germline V gene data show CDR1 as SGHTA and CDR2 as FQGNSA. CDR3 size: 11 residues. V shed 3 bases and J shed 4 bases, with 4 bases lying between them. Combining the CDR3 with reference TRBV7-2 and TRBJ2-7 gives the whole variable domain GAGVSQSPSNKVTEKGKDVELRCDPISGHTALYWYRQSLGQGLEFLIYFQGNSAPDKSGLPSDRFSAERTGGSVSTLTIQRTQQEDSAVYLCASSFQYEQYFGPGTRLTVT.

V gene TRBV7-2 combines with J gene TRBJ1-2; TRBD1 agrees at 8 bases. The germline gives CDR1 SGHTA, CDR2 FQGNSA. The ends lost 1 base at V and 7 bases at J; junction bases unmatched: 5. CDR3 length: 14 amino acids. CDR3 sequence reads: CASSLGWTGFGYTF. The CDR3 bases are TGTGCCAGCAGCTTAGGTTGGACAGGGTTTGGCTACACCTTC.

Note on this clone: The identical CDR3 is also encoded by other nucleotide sequences in the sample. The chain recombines TRBV5-5 with TRBJ2-2, with TRBD2 identical over 7 bases. There are 16 residues in the CDR3. In germline, CDR1 is SGHKS, CDR2 YYEKEE (reference sequence). V lost 0 bases and J lost 3; bases outside the gene matches: 5. The chain's CDR3 is CASSLVAGVYTGELFF. The DNA for the CDR3 is TGTGCCAGCAGCTTGGTGGCGGGAGTGTACACCGGGGAGCTGTTTTTT.

V is TRBV13 and J is TRBJ1-1, with a tentative D call TRBD1 (5 bases). Trimming stripped 3 bases from V and 0 bases from J, with 11 bases between. Germline-derived CDR1 and CDR2 are PRHDT and FYEKMQ (reference sequence). The length of the CDR3 is 15 residues. The CDR3 region has the DNA TGTGCCAGCAGCTTCACCCAGGGTCTGAACACTGAAGCTTTCTTT. Translated: CASSFTQGLNTEAFF.

The gene calls are TRBV2 and TRBJ1-5; D possibly corresponds to TRBD1 (6 bases). V was cut by 7 bases and J by 9 bases, with 13 bases left in between. The CDR3 has 12 residues. The V gene's germline CDR1 is SNHLY and CDR2 FYNNEI. CDR3 loop: CASTRPRGPQHF. CDR3 nucleotide sequence: TGTGCCAGCACCCGGCCCAGGGGGCCCCAGCATTTT.

The chain employs TRBV19 and TRBJ1-5; possibly TRBD1 for D (5 bases). The CDR3 loop spans 16 amino acids. V was shortened by 3 bases and J by 4 bases, with 16 bases between the two germline ends. Looked up from germline, CDR1 is LNHDA and CDR2 is SQIVND (reference sequence). The CDR3 loop reads CASSMGGFRGNQPQHF. The DNA of the CDR3 is TGTGCCAGTAGTATGGGGGGATTCCGGGGAAATCAGCCCCAGCATTTT.

This clone was observed a handful of times. The V call is TRBV6-1, the J call TRBJ2-3; 7 nucleotides match TRBD2. The germline CDR1 and CDR2 sequences are MNHNS and SASEGT. This CDR3 is built from 15 residues. The ends lost 5 bases at V and 4 bases at J; junction bases unmatched: 9. CDR3 region: CASSSIAGVADTQYF. The CDR3, as DNA: TGTGCCAGCAGTTCTATCGCGGGAGTAGCAGATACGCAGTATTTT.

This clone was seen ten or more times. The chain has TRBV7-9 and TRBJ2-1, with TRBD2 identical over 13 bases. CDR3 size: 15 residues. V lost 4 bases, J lost 7 bases, and 4 bases stayed unmatched. From germline, CDR1 is SEHNR and CDR2 FQNEAQ (reference sequence). The CDR3 loop reads CASSWRLAGGNEQFF. For the CDR3, the DNA is TGTGCCAGCAGCTGGCGACTAGCGGGGGGAAATGAGCAGTTCTTC.

This sequence joins TRBV7-9 and TRBJ2-7; TRBD2 matches 7 bases. The germline CDR1 and CDR2 sequences are SEHNR and FQNEAQ (reference sequence). Trimming cost V 0 bases and J 2 bases; bases outside gene matches: 10. The CDR3 runs to 17 residues. The CDR3 nucleotides are TGTGCCAGCAGCTTAGCGCCGGGCACTAGCGAGACCTACGAGCAGTACTTC. Translation: CASSLAPGTSETYEQYF.

This clone has a single count. The chain links TRBV28 to TRBJ2-7; 9 positions agree with TRBD1. The CDR3 contains 14 residues. J was trimmed by 3 bases and V by 6 bases; bases with no gene match: 6. Per germline, CDR1 MDHEN and CDR2 SYDVKM. Here the CDR3 reads CASRPGDRVYEQYF. CDR3 DNA sequence: TGTGCCAGCAGGCCCGGGGACAGGGTCTACGAGCAGTACTTC.

This chain uses TRBV3-1 (or the pseudogene TRBV3-2) with TRBJ1-1; tentatively, D is TRBD1 (6 bases). The ends were cut back, 3 bases at V and 5 bases at J, with 16 bases in the middle. Germline V gene lookup returns CDR1 LGHDT and CDR2 YNNKEL (reference sequence). The CDR3 is 15 residues long. As DNA, the CDR3 is TGTGCCAGCAGCCAGAGATTGGGACAAGGAACTGAAGCTTTCTTT. Translation: CASSQRLGQGTEAFF.

J is TRBJ2-1 and V is TRBV14; 10 bases align to TRBD2. CDR1 is SGHDN, CDR2 FVKESK, per germline. J gave up 2 bases and V 5 bases, and 6 bases lay outside the gene matches. CDR3 length: 16 residues. This CDR3 is CASSRRTSGTYNEQFF. CDR3 bases: TGTGCCAGCAGCAGACGGACTAGCGGTACCTACAATGAGCAGTTCTTC.

This chain connects TRBV12-3 or TRBV12-4 to TRBJ2-7; D remains unclear. V lost 2 bases to trimming and J lost 4 bases, with 9 bases between them. The length of the CDR3 is 13 residues. CDR3 nucleotides: TGTGCCAGCAGTTTAAGACAAGATTACGAGCAGTACTTC. Protein sequence: CASSLRQDYEQYF.

The chain couples TRBV6-2 or TRBV6-3 to TRBJ2-7; 10 nucleotides align to TRBD2. CDR1 is MNHEY, CDR2 SVGEGT, per germline. Trimming cost V 0 bases and J 7 bases; bases outside gene matches: 3. The CDR3 runs to 14 residues. The CDR3, as DNA: TGTGCCAGCAGTTACTCGAGAGCGGGGGGGGAGCAGTACTTC. This translates into CASSYSRAGGEQYF.

In regard to this clone: One end of the junction varies from germline; a read error may be responsible. This sequence joins TRBV20-1 and TRBJ1-2; D is possibly TRBD1 (6 bases). Per the germline V gene, CDR1 is DFQATT and CDR2 is SNEGSKA (reference sequence). The CDR3 is 10 residues long. In DNA, the CDR3 is TGCAGTGCTGGAGACAGGGGCTACACCTTC. Its protein product is CSAGDRGYTF.

The V and J genes are TRBV5-6 and TRBJ1-2, with 8 bases matching TRBD1. This CDR3 is built from 16 residues. V was pared by 4 bases and J by 0 bases, with 8 bases of the junction left unmatched. Germline-derived CDR1 and CDR2 are SGHDT and YYEEEE. CDR3 sequence: CASSQGTGRANYGYTF. CDR3 bases: TGTGCCAGCAGCCAAGGGACAGGACGAGCTAACTATGGCTACACCTTC. The complete variable domain, with remaining parts taken from reference TRBV5-6 and TRBJ1-2, reads DAGVTQSPTHLIKTRGQQVTLRCSPKSGHDTVSWYQQALGQGPQFIFQYYEEEERQRGNFPDRFSGHQFPNYSSELNVNALLLGDSALYLCASSQGTGRANYGYTFGSGTRLTVV.

The CDR3 here is CASSWGTGGAYGYTF. CDR3 DNA sequence: TGTGCCAGCAGCTGGGGTACAGGTGGGGCATATGGCTACACCTTC. The V and J genes are TRBV9 and TRBJ1-2; TRBD1 is a possible D gene (5 bases). V was cut by 4 bases and J by 5 bases, with 18 bases left in between. Germline V gene sequence: CDR1 SGDLS, CDR2 YYNGEE. This CDR3 contains 15 residues.

This chain uses TRBV3-1 (or the pseudogene TRBV3-2) with TRBJ2-7; 11 nucleotides line up with TRBD2. The CDR3 totals 18 residues. The germline V gene encodes CDR1 LGHDT and CDR2 YNNKEL (reference sequence). Trimming removed 0 bases from V and 2 bases from J; junction bases left unmatched: 9. Here the CDR3 reads CASSQDLGVAGGAYEQYF. The DNA of the CDR3 is TGTGCCAGCAGCCAAGATCTAGGGGTAGCGGGAGGGGCCTACGAGCAGTACTTC.

The V call is TRBV7-9, the J call TRBJ2-3, with no clear D. Per germline, CDR1 SEHNR and CDR2 FQNEAQ (reference sequence). V was pared by 6 bases and J by 4 bases, with 14 bases between. This CDR3 comprises 14 residues. CDR3 sequence reads: CASSFSAVADTQYF. The CDR3 DNA follows: TGTGCCAGCAGTTTTTCCGCGGTCGCAGATACGCAGTATTTT. The variable domain in full, completed from reference TRBV7-9 and TRBJ2-3, reads DTGVSQNPRHKITKRGQNVTFRCDPISEHNRLYWYRQTLGQGPEFLTYFQNEAQLEKSRLLSDRFSAERPKGSFSTLEIQRTEQGDSAMYLCASSFSAVADTQYFGPGTRLTVL.

The rearrangement links TRBV28 to TRBJ1-1, with 7 bases matching TRBD1. V dropped 3 bases and J dropped 4; count of bases not matched to a gene: 5. The CDR3 is made up of 14 amino acids. Germline lookup yields CDR1 MDHEN and CDR2 SYDVKM. The CDR3 nucleotides are TGTGCCAGCAGTTTGACAGGGAAGGTCACTGAAGCTTTCTTT. Its translation: CASSLTGKVTEAFF.

The V call is TRBV3-1 (or the pseudogene TRBV3-2), the J call TRBJ2-1; maybe TRBD2 (6 bases). The V and J ends lost 3 bases and 2 bases respectively, with 14 bases between them. This CDR3 region has 16 residues. CDR1 LGHDT and CDR2 YNNKEL come from the germline V gene (reference sequence). CDR3 in DNA: TGTGCCAGCAGCCAGTACGGAGGGCCCACCTACAATGAGCAGTTCTTC. This encodes CASSQYGGPTYNEQFF.

The rearrangement uses TRBV18 and TRBJ1-3; tentatively, D is TRBD1 (6 bases). Looked up from germline, CDR1 is KGHSH and CDR2 is LQKENI. The CDR3 sequence is 15 residues long. Deletions cut 3 bases from V and 6 bases from J, with 15 bases between. CDR3 in DNA: TGTGCCAGCTCACCTCAAGGCCAGGGGATAAACACCATATATTTT. Amino acid sequence: CASSPQGQGINTIYF.

Only a few counts were recorded for this clone. CDR3 nucleotides: TGTGCCTGGGGACGTCTTGAAGCTTTCTTT. Protein: CAWGRLEAFF. The chain has TRBV30 and TRBJ1-1, with unresolved D. The CDR3 is 10 amino acids. Germline V gene sequence: CDR1 GTSNPN, CDR2 SVGIG (reference sequence). The V end lost 5 bases, the J end lost 7 bases, and 8 bases lay between the germline ends.

The chain recombines TRBV19 with TRBJ2-3, with 7 bases lining up with TRBD2. This CDR3 is 17 amino acids long. Trimming at V came to 9 bases and at J to 0 bases, leaving 15 bases not matched to a gene. CDR1 is LNHDA and CDR2 is SQIVND in the germline V gene (reference sequence). CDR3 region: CASQSTLAIYSTDTQYF. DNA of the CDR3: TGTGCCAGCCAATCCACACTAGCGATCTATAGCACAGATACGCAGTATTTT.

The V gene is TRBV6-2 or TRBV6-3, the J gene TRBJ2-1, with 12 bases lining up with TRBD2. Trimming cost V 2 bases and J 0 bases; bases outside gene matches: 8. This CDR3 contains 19 residues. From germline, CDR1 is MNHEY and CDR2 SVGEGT. The CDR3 is CASSYLSRGLAGSYNEQFF. CDR3 in DNA: TGTGCCAGCAGTTACCTCTCCCGGGGACTAGCGGGCTCCTACAATGAGCAGTTCTTC.

The chain combines TRBV7-2 with TRBJ1-2; D is unresolved. V was shortened by 1 base and J by 4 bases, with 10 bases between the two germline ends. The germline CDR1 and CDR2 sequences are SGHTA and FQGNSA. The CDR3 extends over 14 amino acids. The CDR3 DNA follows: TGTGCCAGCAGCTTAGTACAGCCAATCTATGGCTACACCTTC. Translation: CASSLVQPIYGYTF.

The rearrangement uses TRBV4-1 and TRBJ1-2, with D maybe TRBD1 (5 bases). CDR3 length: 16 amino acids. Germline V gives CDR1 MGHRA, CDR2 YSYEKL. The V and J ends lost 4 bases and 2 bases respectively, with 17 bases between them. The CDR3 bases are TGCGCCAGCAGCCCCCCGAACCGATCAGGGAACTATGGCTACACCTTC. Its translation: CASSPPNRSGNYGYTF.

The CDR3 here is CASSFSRQGGNTIYF. CDR3 DNA: TGTGCCAGCAGCTTCTCCAGGCAGGGTGGAAACACCATATATTTT. The chain carries TRBV7-8 and TRBJ1-3, with D perhaps matching TRBD1 (5 bases). The ends were cut back, 3 bases at V and 3 bases at J, with 12 bases in the middle. Germline V gene lookup returns CDR1 SGHVS and CDR2 FQNEAQ. The CDR3 loop spans 15 amino acids.

The chain has TRBV19 and TRBJ2-7; TRBD1 is a possible D gene (5 bases). The CDR3 is 13 residues long. V was clipped by 2 bases and J by 5 bases, with 10 bases between them. Looked up from germline, CDR1 is LNHDA and CDR2 is SQIVND (reference sequence). In DNA, the CDR3 is TGTGCCAGTAGTATACCCGGCAGGGACGAGCAGTACTTC. Translated, it gives CASSIPGRDEQYF. The full variable domain, completed using reference TRBV19 and TRBJ2-7, is DGGITQSPKYLFRKEGQNVTLSCEQNLNHDAMYWYRQDPGQGLRLIYYSQIVNDFQKGDIAEGYSVSREKKESFPLTVTSAQKNPTAFYLCASSIPGRDEQYFGPGTRLTVT.

In DNA form, the CDR3 reads TGTGCCAGCAGCTTTGCGCACAGGGGGATGAACACTGAAGCTTTCTTT. Protein product: CASSFAHRGMNTEAFF. The rearrangement joins TRBV11-2 to TRBJ1-1; 8 bases are a match to TRBD1. This CDR3 is built from 16 residues. Germline values: CDR1 SGHAT, CDR2 FQNNGV. V shed 3 bases and J 0 bases; nucleotides not matched to a gene: 6.

By share of the sample, this clone is medium-sized. This chain uses TRBV6-2 or TRBV6-3 with TRBJ2-7, with a weak D call TRBD2 (6 bases). V was clipped by 2 bases and J by 0 bases, with 11 bases between them. The germline CDR1 and CDR2 sequences are MNHEY and SVGEGT. This CDR3 is 15 amino acids long. Written as DNA, the CDR3 is TGTGCCAGCAGTTACGAGCGGGCCAGCTCCTACGAGCAGTACTTC. Its protein is CASSYERASSYEQYF.

The V call is TRBV3-1 (or the pseudogene TRBV3-2), the J call TRBJ1-6; D possibly corresponds to TRBD1 (6 bases). There are 13 residues in the CDR3. The V end lost 7 bases, the J end lost 7 bases, and 11 bases lay between the germline ends. Germline CDR1 LGHDT, CDR2 YNNKEL (reference sequence). The CDR3 region has the DNA TGTGCCAGCACCGGGACATACAATTCACCCCTCCACTTT. Amino acid sequence: CASTGTYNSPLHF.